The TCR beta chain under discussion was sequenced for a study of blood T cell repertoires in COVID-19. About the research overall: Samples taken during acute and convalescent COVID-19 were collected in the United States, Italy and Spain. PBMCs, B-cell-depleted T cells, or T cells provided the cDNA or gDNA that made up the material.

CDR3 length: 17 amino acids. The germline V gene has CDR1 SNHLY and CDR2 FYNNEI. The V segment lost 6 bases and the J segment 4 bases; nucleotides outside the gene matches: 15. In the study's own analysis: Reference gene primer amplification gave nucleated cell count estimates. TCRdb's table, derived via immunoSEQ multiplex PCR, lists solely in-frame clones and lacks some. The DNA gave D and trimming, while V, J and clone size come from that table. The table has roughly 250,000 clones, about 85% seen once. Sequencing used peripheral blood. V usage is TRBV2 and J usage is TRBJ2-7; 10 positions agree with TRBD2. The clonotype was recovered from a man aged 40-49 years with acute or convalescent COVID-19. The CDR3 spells CASSGHPSGGPIYEQYF. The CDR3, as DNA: TGTGCCAGCAGCGGACATCCTAGCGGGGGCCCCATTTACGAGCAGTACTTC.